Detailed here is one TCR beta chain. Its antigen is still unknown. The data belong to a study of T cell responses to AZD1222 COVID-19 vaccine. The overall study: Pooling was applied to second doses at about 4 or about 12 weeks. Notes on the study in general: Only a handful of people who got AZD1222 tested seropositive at baseline. In a largely white British group with more females than males, clonal diversity was possibly underestimated. The study found Spike-specific TCR breadth and depth rose after two AZD1222 doses.

Using immunoSEQ multiplex PCR, the repertoire was profiled, and TCRdb retains in-frame clones only, with some absent. Among 77,000 or so clones listed, about 91% were seen once. The sequence derives from an adult in good health. The material was peripheral blood, obtained on day 0 of AZD1222 vaccination.

CDR3 sequence: CASSAGHTEAFF. DNA for the CDR3: TGTGCCAGCAGCGCAGGGCACACTGAAGCTTTCTTT. The V gene is TRBV11-3, the J gene TRBJ1-1; D may be TRBD1 (5 bases). The V gene lost 5 bases and the J gene lost 3 bases, with 7 bases spanning the gap. CDR3 size: 12 residues. The germline V gene has CDR1 SGHNT and CDR2 YENEEA.